This T cell receptor beta chain was found in a study of tissue T cells after allogeneic stem cell transplantation. In the case of this clone: Gene names and germline match the mouse. The read stops 1 residue short of the end of the CDR3; the missing end is completed from the germline J gene.

Profiled with immunoSEQ multiplex PCR; TCRdb holds only in-frame clones, not every one. The sample records roughly 50,000 clones, roughly four fifths being singletons. V was clipped by 2 bases and J by 4 bases; unmatched bases: 2. The CDR3 spans 13 residues. Germline V gene sequence: CDR1 LGHNA, CDR2 YSYQKL. The specimen sequenced was sorted cells pooled from one or two spleens. This chain uses TRBV2 with TRBJ2-7; 7 nucleotides line up with TRBD2. This TCR was recovered from a pool of C57BL/6 mice in good health. The CDR3 loop reads CASSQRGGYEQYF. The part of the CDR3 DNA that was read is TGTGCCAGCAGCCAACGGGGGGGATATGAACAGTAC.